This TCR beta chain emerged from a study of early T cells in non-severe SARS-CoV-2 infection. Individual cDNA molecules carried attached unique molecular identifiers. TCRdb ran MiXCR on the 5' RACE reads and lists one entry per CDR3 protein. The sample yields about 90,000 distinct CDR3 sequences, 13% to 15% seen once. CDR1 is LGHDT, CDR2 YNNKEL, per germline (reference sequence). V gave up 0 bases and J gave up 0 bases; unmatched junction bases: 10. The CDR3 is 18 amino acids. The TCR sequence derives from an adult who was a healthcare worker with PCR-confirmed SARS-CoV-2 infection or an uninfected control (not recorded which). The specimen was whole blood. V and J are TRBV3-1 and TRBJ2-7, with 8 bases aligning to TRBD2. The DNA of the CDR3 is TGTGCCAGCAGCCAAGAGCGACCTACTAGCGGTAGCTCCTACGAGCAGTACTTC. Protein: CASSQERPTSGSSYEQYF.